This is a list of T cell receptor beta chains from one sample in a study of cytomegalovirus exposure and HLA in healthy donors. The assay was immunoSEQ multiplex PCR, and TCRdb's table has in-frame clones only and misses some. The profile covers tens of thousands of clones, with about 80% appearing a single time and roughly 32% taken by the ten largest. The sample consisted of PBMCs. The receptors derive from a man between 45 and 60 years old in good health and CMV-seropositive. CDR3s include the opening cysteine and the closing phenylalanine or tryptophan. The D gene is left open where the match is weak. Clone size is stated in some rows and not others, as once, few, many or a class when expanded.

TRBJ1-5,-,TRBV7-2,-,TGTGCCAGCAGCTTAGGAGGCGCGGTTAATCAGCCCCAGCATTTT,CASSLGGAVNQPQHF
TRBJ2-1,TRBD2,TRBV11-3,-,TGTGCCAGCAGCTTAATGCCTAGCGGGAGCAATGAGCAGTTCTTC,CASSLMPSGSNEQFF
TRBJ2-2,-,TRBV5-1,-,TGCGCCAGCAGACTCTCGGAGGGGATAGTCGGGGAGCTGTTTTTT,CASRLSEGIVGELFF
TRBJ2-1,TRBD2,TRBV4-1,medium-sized,TGCGCCAGCAGCCAAGGACTAGCGGGTTCCTACAATGAGCAGTTCTTC,CASSQGLAGSYNEQFF
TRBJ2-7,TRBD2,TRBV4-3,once,TGCGCCAGCAGCCAAGATTTCACTAGCGGGAACCATCGCGAGCAGTACTTC,CASSQDFTSGNHREQYF
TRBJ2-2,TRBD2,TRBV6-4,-,TGTGCCAGCAAGCGACTAGCGGGTCACGGGGAGCTGTTTTTT,CASKRLAGHGELFF
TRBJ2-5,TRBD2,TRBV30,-,TGTGCCTGGACTAGCGGGACTAAAGAGACCCAGTACTTC,CAWTSGTKETQYF
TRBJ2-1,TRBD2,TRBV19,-,TGTGCCAGTACACAGGGACTAGCGGCCGTCTACAATGAGCAGTTCTTC,CASTQGLAAVYNEQFF
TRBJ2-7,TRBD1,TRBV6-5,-,TGTGCCAGCAGGAGAGGAATCACAGGGGAATCCGAGCGGTACTTC,CASRRGITGESERYF
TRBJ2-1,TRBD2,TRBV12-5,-,TGTGCTAGTGGTTTGCCCACCGGGACTAGCGTCTACAATGAGCAGTTCTTC,CASGLPTGTSVYNEQFF
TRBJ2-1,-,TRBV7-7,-,TGTGCTAGCAGCCCAGGGGTCTACAATGAGCAGTTCTTC,CASSPGVYNEQFF
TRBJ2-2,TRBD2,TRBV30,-,TGTGCCTGGAGATTAGCGGGGACGAACACCGGGGAGCTGTTTTTT,CAWRLAGTNTGELFF
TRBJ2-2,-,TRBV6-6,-,TGTGCCAGTAAAGCGGTAGATGCCGGGGAGCTGTTTTTT,CASKAVDAGELFF
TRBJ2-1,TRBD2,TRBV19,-,TGTGCCAGTAGTATCCTATTAATAGCGGGAAGGGTAGGAAATGAGCAGTTCTTC,CASSILLIAGRVGNEQFF
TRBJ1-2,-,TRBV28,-,TGTGCCAGCAGTTCCATCATCGGCTACACCTTC,CASSSIIGYTF
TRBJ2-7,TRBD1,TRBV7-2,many,TGTGCCAGCAGCTTCAACAACAGGGGGCGCGAGCAGTACTTC,CASSFNNRGREQYF
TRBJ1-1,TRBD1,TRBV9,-,TGTGCCAGCAGCGTAGGACAGGGGAACACTGAAGCTTTCTTT,CASSVGQGNTEAFF
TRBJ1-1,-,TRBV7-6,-,TGTGCCAGCACCTCGGGGTGGGAGAACCGGGCTGAAGCTTTCTTT,CASTSGWENRAEAFF
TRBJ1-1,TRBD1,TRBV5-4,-,TGTGCCAGCAGCGCAGGGTCGACAGGGAAATTCGCTGAAGCTTTCTTT,CASSAGSTGKFAEAFF
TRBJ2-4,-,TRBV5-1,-,TGCGCCAGCAGCTTGGAGGGACTGGGGATTAAAAACATTCAGTACTTC,CASSLEGLGIKNIQYF
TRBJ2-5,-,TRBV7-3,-,TGTGCCAGCAGCTTAAGTTCGGGCCAAGAGACCCAGTACTTC,CASSLSSGQETQYF
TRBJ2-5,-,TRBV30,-,TGTGCCTGGAGTGTCCCGGGGTTCTATAAGACCCAGTACTTC,CAWSVPGFYKTQYF
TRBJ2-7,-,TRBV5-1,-,TGCGCCAGCAGCTTGGGTGGGGCCTCAACACCCGAGCAGTACTTC,CASSLGGASTPEQYF
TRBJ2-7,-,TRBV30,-,TGTGCCTGGAGTACTGGGACACCCAGGGAGCAGTACTTC,CAWSTGTPREQYF
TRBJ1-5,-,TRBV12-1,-,TGTGCCAGCAGCTTTGCAGGGGGGGGAGGGCCCCAGCATTTT,CASSFAGGGGPQHF
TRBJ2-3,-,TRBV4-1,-,TGCGCCAGCAGCCAAGAGGCCAGATGGGGGAGGGATACGCAGTATTTT,CASSQEARWGRDTQYF
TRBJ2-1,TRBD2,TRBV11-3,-,TGTGCCAGCAGCTCGGAGACTAGCCGGAAGCAGTTCTTC,CASSSETSRKQFF
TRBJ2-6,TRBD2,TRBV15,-,TGTGCCACCAGCAGACCGACTAGCGGGACTATCTCTGGGGCCAACGTCCTGACTTTC,CATSRPTSGTISGANVLTF
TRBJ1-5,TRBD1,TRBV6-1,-,TGTGCCAGTACGACAGGGGGTCAGCCCCAGCATTTT,CASTTGGQPQHF
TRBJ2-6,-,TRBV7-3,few,TGTGCCAGCAGCTTATCCGCGAGCATCTCTGGGGCCAACGGCCTGACTTTC,CASSLSASISGANGLTF
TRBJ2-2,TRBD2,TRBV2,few,TGTGCCAGCAATGTCGGACTAGCGGGAGGAAACACCGGGGAGCTGTTTTTT,CASNVGLAGGNTGELFF
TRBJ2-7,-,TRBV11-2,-,TGTGCCAGCAGCGAGAGTGACCTTAGCGGAGGGGGCTACGAGCAGTACTTC,CASSESDLSGGGYEQYF
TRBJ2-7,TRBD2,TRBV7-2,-,TGTGCCAGCCGTCTTGAGCTAGCGGGAGCTAAGCAGTACTTC,CASRLELAGAKQYF
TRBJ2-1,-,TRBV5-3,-,TGTGCCAGAAGCTACCTTAAGCTCGATGAGCAGTTCTTC,CARSYLKLDEQFF
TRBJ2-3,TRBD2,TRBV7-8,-,TGTGCCAGCAGCCTCCGACTAGCGGGCACAGATACGCAGTATTTT,CASSLRLAGTDTQYF
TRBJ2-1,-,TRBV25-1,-,TGTGCCAGCACCCAATGGGGGGACTCCTACAATGAGCAGTTCTTC,CASTQWGDSYNEQFF
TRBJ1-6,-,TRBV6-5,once,TGTGCCAGCAGGCGATCGCGGCGGAATAATTCACCCCTCCACTTT,CASRRSRRNNSPLHF
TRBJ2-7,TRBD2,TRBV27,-,TGTGCCAGCAGTCTTCGACGGGGGGGCTCCTACGAGCAGTACTTC,CASSLRRGGSYEQYF
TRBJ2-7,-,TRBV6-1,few,TGTGCCAGCCAGACAGATTCCTACGAGCAGTACTTC,CASQTDSYEQYF
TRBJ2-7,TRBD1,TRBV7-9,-,TGTGCCAGCAGCACGGGACAGGCGGTATACTTC,CASSTGQAVYF
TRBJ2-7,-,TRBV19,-,TGTGCCAGTAGTATAGTATTTTCGCGGGGCTGGGGCTCCTACGAGCAGTACTTC,CASSIVFSRGWGSYEQYF
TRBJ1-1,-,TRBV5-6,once,TGTGCCAGCAGCGACTCTACGAACACTGAAGCTTTCTTT,CASSDSTNTEAFF
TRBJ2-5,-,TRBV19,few,TGTGCCAGTAGTACGTACCAATCAGAGGACCAAGAGACCCAGTACTTC,CASSTYQSEDQETQYF
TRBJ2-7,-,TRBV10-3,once,TGTGCCATCGGGACATCGGGACAAACCTACGAGCAGTACTTC,CAIGTSGQTYEQYF
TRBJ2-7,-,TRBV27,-,TGTGCCAGCAGTTTAAGTTCCGGGGGTGCATACGAGCAGTACTTC,CASSLSSGGAYEQYF
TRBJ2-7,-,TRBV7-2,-,TGTGCCAGCAGCTCAACCCCCACAAACCACTACGAGCAGTACTTC,CASSSTPTNHYEQYF
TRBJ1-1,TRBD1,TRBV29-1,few,TGCAGCGTGACTGCCGGGACAGCGAACACTGAAGCTTTCTTT,CSVTAGTANTEAFF